This T cell receptor beta chain is from a study of CXCR3-negative and CXCR3-positive naive CD8 T cells. Preparation of TRB cDNA libraries relied on 5' RACE carrying UMI labels. TCRdb reprocessed the 5' RACE reads, with one entry per CDR3 protein and no DNA. This table lists several thousand distinct CDR3 sequences. The clonotype originates from a human donor in good health. Some clones in this sample may be carry-over from other donors' samples. Sequenced material: naive CXCR3- CD8+ T cells from blood. Subset reported: CD45RO-CCR7+CD27+CD95- naive CD8+ T cells lacking CXCR3 (TNR3-).

CDR3 protein: CASTPRGNEQFF. The chain is built from TRBV12-3 or TRBV12-4 and TRBJ2-1; TCRdb reports TRBD1, a call that lacks DNA to check it against. CDR3 size: 12 residues.